This entry lists 20 T cell receptor beta chains sequenced from one sample in a study of graft-versus-host responses after intestinal transplantation. Generated by immunoSEQ multiplex PCR, the TCRdb table keeps only in-frame clones and is missing some. The sample lists tens of thousands of clones; less than 90% were seen once. The starting material was PBMCs, obtained about 38 months after transplant. The origin of the receptors is a human patient who received an intestinal transplant, so some T cells may come from the graft donor.

The CDR3 spells CASSRGGRGEKLFF. The DNA of the CDR3 is TGTGCCAGCAGCAGAGGAGGGCGGGGTGAAAAACTGTTTTTT. The rearrangement joins TRBV6-1 to TRBJ1-4; unclear D gene. This CDR3 comprises 14 residues. Between the trimmed V and J ends, which lost 6 bases and 7 bases, there was a span of 15 bases. Per the germline V gene, CDR1 is MNHNS and CDR2 is SASEGT.

The chain uses TRBV18 and TRBJ2-3; D is ambiguous. From germline, CDR1 is KGHSH and CDR2 LQKENI. The CDR3 length is 14 residues. V lost 0 bases to trimming and J lost 3 bases, with 7 bases between them. The CDR3 coding sequence is TGTGCCAGCTCACCACCGGGTCTTACAGATACGCAGTATTTT. Translation: CASSPPGLTDTQYF.

The genes are TRBV9 and TRBJ2-7; 12 positions agree with TRBD1. Germline CDR1 reads SGDLS; CDR2 reads YYNGEE. Trimming took 4 bases from V and 3 from J; bases not matched to a gene: 5. This CDR3 spans 15 amino acids. CDR3: CASSLGTGGHYEQYF. CDR3 DNA: TGTGCCAGCAGCCTAGGGACAGGGGGCCACTACGAGCAGTACTTC.

This chain links TRBV5-1 with TRBJ2-4; 8 positions agree with TRBD1. The J segment lost 7 bases and the V segment lost 1 base, leaving 10 bases of the junction unmatched. From germline, CDR1 is SGHRS and CDR2 YFSETQ. The CDR3 sequence is 16 residues long. CDR3 bases: TGCGCCAGCAGCTTGTCTTTGGGGCAGGGGGCTAACATTCAGTACTTC. Translation: CASSLSLGQGANIQYF. Looking up the rest from reference TRBV5-1 and TRBJ2-4 gives the full variable domain: KAGVTQTPRYLIKTRGQQVTLSCSPISGHRSVSWYQQTPGQGLQFLFEYFSETQRNKGNFPGRFSGRQFSNSRSEMNVSTLELGDSALYLCASSLSLGQGANIQYFGAGTRLSVL.

J is TRBJ2-5 and V is TRBV27, with 14 positions matching TRBD2. This CDR3 has 16 amino acids. CDR1 MNHEY and CDR2 SMNVEV come from the germline V gene (reference sequence). V shed 7 bases, J shed 5 bases, and the junction held 9 bases outside the gene matches. CDR3 coding DNA: TGTGCCAGCAAAGAGACTAGCGGGGGGGCAAGGGAGACCCAGTACTTC. Translated, it gives CASKETSGGARETQYF.

V and J are TRBV9 and TRBJ2-2, with 12 bases matching TRBD2. The trim removed 3 bases at V and 4 bases at J, leaving 4 bases unmatched. The CDR3 loop spans 16 amino acids. Germline V gene sequence: CDR1 SGDLS, CDR2 YYNGEE. Here the CDR3 reads CASSAASGRATGELFF. The CDR3 DNA is TGTGCCAGCAGCGCGGCTAGCGGGAGGGCCACCGGGGAGCTGTTTTTT.

The rearrangement joins TRBV9 to TRBJ2-7; the D call may be TRBD1 or TRBD2 (5 bases each). There are 14 residues in the CDR3. Germline CDR1 reads SGDLS; CDR2 reads YYNGEE. Trimming took 3 bases from V and 2 from J, leaving 12 bases between them. The CDR3 sequence: CASSAGIGAYEQYF. The CDR3 DNA reads TGTGCCAGCAGCGCGGGGATAGGGGCCTACGAGCAGTACTTC.

This clone is a singleton in its sample. In DNA, the CDR3 is TGCGCCAGCAGCTTGTCTGGGCGCCGCACTGAAGCTTTCTTT. Translated: CASSLSGRRTEAFF. The chain couples TRBV5-1 to TRBJ1-1; D gene ambiguous. Germline assignment: CDR1 SGHRS and CDR2 YFSETQ. V dropped 1 base and J dropped 4 bases, with 11 bases sitting between them. The CDR3 length is 14 residues.

The V and J genes are TRBV5-1 and TRBJ2-1; D is ambiguous. Per germline, CDR1 SGHRS and CDR2 YFSETQ. The ends were cut back, 0 bases at V and 6 bases at J, with 10 bases in the middle. This CDR3 spans 14 amino acids. The CDR3 coding sequence is TGCGCCAGCAGCTTGGGCCCCCAGAGCAATGAGCAGTTCTTC. Encoded protein: CASSLGPQSNEQFF.

The chain couples TRBV5-6 to TRBJ2-2; D is uncertain. The CDR3 spans 11 residues. V was cut by 2 bases and J by 6 bases, with 2 bases left in between. Germline CDR1 is SGHDT and CDR2 is YYEEEE. The CDR3 region has the DNA TGTGCCAGCAGCTTCTCCGGGGAGCTGTTTTTT. Translation gives CASSFSGELFF.

The rearrangement joins TRBV7-9 to TRBJ2-3; 7 bases agree with TRBD2. This CDR3 spans 15 amino acids. Germline CDR1 and CDR2: SEHNR and FQNEAQ (reference sequence). The J segment lost 2 bases and the V segment lost 1 base, leaving 3 bases of the junction unmatched. CDR3 sequence reads: CASSLDGGTTDTQYF. Written as DNA, the CDR3 is TGTGCCAGCAGCTTAGACGGGGGGACCACAGATACGCAGTATTTT.

V usage is TRBV7-6 and J usage is TRBJ2-1, with a tentative D call TRBD2 (6 bases). Between the trimmed V and J ends, which lost 2 bases and 6 bases, there was a span of 8 bases. CDR1 is SGHVS, CDR2 FNYEAQ, per germline. This CDR3 has 13 residues. As DNA, the CDR3 is TGTGCCAGCAGCTTACGGGGAGGCAATGAGCAGTTCTTC. It encodes CASSLRGGNEQFF.

This chain joins TRBV2 and TRBJ1-2; TRBD1 might be the D (6 bases). The germline V gene has CDR1 SNHLY and CDR2 FYNNEI. The CDR3 is 15 residues long. V shed 3 bases and J shed 6 bases, with 17 bases lying between them. The CDR3 region is CASSEGQGRRDGYTF. The CDR3 nucleotides are TGTGCCAGCAGTGAGGGGCAGGGGAGGAGGGATGGCTACACCTTC.

This chain links TRBV6-1 with TRBJ1-1, with a possible D match to TRBD1 (5 bases). Germline loops: CDR1 MNHNS, CDR2 SASEGT. This CDR3 is 13 amino acids long. The V and J ends lost 11 bases and 0 bases respectively, with 13 bases between them. CDR3 bases: TGTGCCGCCGGGGCAGGGATGAACACTGAAGCTTTCTTT. Translation gives CAAGAGMNTEAFF.

The chain links TRBV27 to TRBJ1-5; TRBD1 matches at 8 bases. The CDR3 spans 13 residues. With V trimmed by 5 bases and J by 7 bases, 4 bases remained unmatched. Germline assignment: CDR1 MNHEY and CDR2 SMNVEV (reference sequence). CDR3 bases: TGTGCCAGCAGTCCCTGGACAGGGCAGCCCCAGCATTTT. Its translation is CASSPWTGQPQHF.

The chain couples TRBV2 to TRBJ2-3; D is uncertain. Germline V CDR1 and CDR2: SNHLY, FYNNEI. The CDR3 extends over 14 amino acids. V shed 5 bases and J shed 4 bases, with 13 bases lying between them. This chain's CDR3 is CASSFANGADTQYF. The CDR3 DNA reads TGTGCCAGCAGTTTCGCGAATGGAGCAGATACGCAGTATTTT.

The rearrangement uses TRBV7-6 and TRBJ2-7; D gene ambiguous. Germline V gene lookup returns CDR1 SGHVS and CDR2 FNYEAQ. V shed 5 bases and J shed 2 bases, with 16 bases lying between them. The CDR3 is 15 residues long. The CDR3 bases are TGTGCCAGCAGCCCACTCCTCGACGGAACCTACGAGCAGTACTTC. Its protein is CASSPLLDGTYEQYF.

The V and J genes are TRBV5-4 and TRBJ2-2; either TRBD1 or TRBD2 may fit D (6 bases each). Trimming left V 6 bases short and J 0 bases short, with 9 bases between. This CDR3 contains 14 residues. Germline V CDR1 and CDR2: SGHNT, YYREEE (reference sequence). This chain's CDR3 is CASIRGANTGELFF. The CDR3, as DNA: TGTGCCAGCATTAGGGGGGCGAACACCGGGGAGCTGTTTTTT.

The chain combines TRBV15 with TRBJ1-4, with D tentatively TRBD1 (6 bases). Between the trimmed V and J ends, which lost 1 base and 8 bases, there was a span of 17 bases. This CDR3 has 16 amino acids. Germline-derived CDR1 and CDR2 are LNHNV and YYDKDF (reference sequence). CDR3 in DNA: TGTGCCACCAGCAGAGGGGAGGGGGGTGCCCCAGAAAAACTGTTTTTT. This sequence encodes CATSRGEGGAPEKLFF.

The chain joins TRBV4-2 to TRBJ2-1; unclear D gene. V was clipped by 1 base and J by 6 bases, with 10 bases between them. The CDR3 length is 14 residues. Germline CDR1 and CDR2: LGHNA and YNFKEQ. This CDR3 is CASSQVDTGNEQFF. DNA of the CDR3: TGTGCCAGCAGCCAAGTCGATACGGGCAATGAGCAGTTCTTC.